This TCR beta chain was sequenced in a study of blood T cell repertoires in COVID-19. This table comes from immunoSEQ multiplex PCR, and its TCRdb copy is limited to in-frame clones, with some not included. This sample yields about 140,000 clones, of which around 82% are seen a single time; around 5.5% belongs to the top ten. Participants were placed into cohorts based on the clinical history they reported. This TCR was recovered from a middle-aged man with acute COVID-19. Sequenced sample: PBMCs or T cells enriched from blood (not recorded which).

The CDR3 loop reads CASSPGLDYEQYF. The CDR3 DNA reads TGTGCCAGCAGCCCGGGACTCGACTACGAGCAGTACTTC. The gene calls are TRBV11-2 and TRBJ2-7; possible D gene TRBD2, 6 bases. The V end lost 5 bases, the J end lost 3 bases, and 11 bases lay between the germline ends. Germline-derived CDR1 and CDR2 are SGHAT and FQNNGV. This CDR3 is 13 amino acids long.